This T cell receptor (beta chain) was identified in a study of T cell responses to AZD1222 COVID-19 vaccine. Study overall: Pooling covered second doses at about 4 or about 12 weeks. Whole-study findings and limits: Spike-specific TCR depth and breadth grew after two AZD1222 doses. Donors skewed white British and female; clonal diversity was possibly underestimated. There were vaccine-associated CD4 TCRs across spike, dominant at 160-218 and 743-854.

Germline V gene lookup returns CDR1 LNHNV and CDR2 YYDKDF (reference sequence). This CDR3 has 15 residues. The V end lost 4 bases, the J end lost 5 bases, and 17 bases lay between the germline ends. Remarks on this clone: Its target is unknown.

This table comes from immunoSEQ multiplex PCR, and its TCRdb copy is limited to in-frame clones, with some not included. The profile shows about 120,000 clones, approximately 90% of them singletons. Sequencing was performed on peripheral blood, taken on day 0 of AZD1222 vaccination. This clonotype originated in an adult in good health. The chain carries TRBV15 and TRBJ2-5; perhaps TRBD1 as D (7 bases). The DNA for the CDR3 is TGTGCCACCAGCAAACGACAGGGAGGTAGGGAGACCCAGTACTTC. This gives the protein CATSKRQGGRETQYF.